This TCR beta chain was sequenced for a study of regulatory T cells in long-lasting Graves disease. Study results and limitations: The number of shared public clonotypes was higher in persistent patients (more than 2,500) than new patients (approximately 1,000).

Time point noted: newly diagnosed GD, antithyroid drugs for less than 3 months. From PBMCs, RNA was extracted and then used to make the TCR library. iRepertoire HTBI primers and Arm-PCR of CDR3 regions built TCR beta libraries. TCRdb analysed the multiplex PCR reads with MiXCR anew, one entry per CDR3 protein. The sample contains roughly 610,000 distinct CDR3 sequences, 15% to 20% of which appear only once. With regard to this clonotype: Its matching antigen is unknown.

Another study also made use of these data, one on T cells in Graves' hyperthyroidism and ophthalmopathy.

The receptor was derived from a man aged 18 to 29 with Graves disease. The sample here was peripheral blood mononuclear cells (PBMCs), taken at new diagnosis, from a patient treated with antithyroid drugs.

The CDR3 nucleotides are TGTGCCAGCAGCTCTAATGACAGATCACCCAACTATGGCTACACCTTC. Encoded protein: CASSSNDRSPNYGYTF. J is TRBJ1-2 and V is TRBV7-9, with a possible D match to TRBD1 (5 bases). Trimming removed 4 bases from V and 2 bases from J, with 17 bases in between. From germline, CDR1 is SEHNR and CDR2 FQNEAQ (reference sequence). The CDR3 spans 16 residues.